These T cell receptor gamma chains were read from a single sample in a study of intestinal T cells in coeliac disease. TCRdb re-processed the multiplex PCR reads using CATT. The data contain about 300 gamma-chain clones, roughly 50% of them seen just once; the ten biggest clones take up less than 55%. Input material: a duodenal biopsy. Receptors were obtained from a human donor who served as a control with a normal duodenal biopsy, not a healthy volunteer. The CDR3 runs from the conserved cysteine through the conserved F or W. For some rows the clone size is stated as once, few or many, or as a class when expanded; others skip it.

abundance,j_gene,v_gene,CDR3aa,CDR3nt
.,TRGJ1/TRGJ2,TRGV2,CATWDGQGIIKKLF,TGTGCCACCTGGGACGGGCAAGGTATTATAAAGAAACTCTTT
hyperexpanded,TRGJ1/TRGJ2,TRGV8,CATWDYYKKLF,TGTGCCACCTGGGATTATTATAAGAAACTCTTT
hyperexpanded,TRGJP1,TRGV10,CAAWDVTGWFKIF,TGTGCTGCGTGGGACGTCACTGGTTGGTTCAAGATATTT
.,TRGJ1/TRGJ2,TRGV2,CATWDGFLYYKKLF,TGTGCCACCTGGGACGGGTTCCTTTATTATAAGAAACTCTTT
.,TRGJ1/TRGJ2,TRGV10,CAAWDYPSSWYKKLF,TGTGCTGCGTGGGATTACCCCTCCTCTTGGTATAAGAAACTCTTT
large,TRGJ1/TRGJ2,TRGV4,CATWDGRGKLF,TGTGCCACCTGGGATGGGCGGGGGAAACTCTTT
few,TRGJ1/TRGJ2,TRGV4,CATWDGPKLF,TGTGCCACCTGGGATGGCCCGAAACTCTTT
.,TRGJP1,TRGV10,CAAWDRAGWFKIF,TGTGCTGCGTGGGATCGGGCGGGTTGGTTCAAGATATTT
few,TRGJ1/TRGJ2,TRGV8,CAPGIGPYKKLF,TGTGCACCTGGGATAGGCCCTTATAAGAAACTCTTT
hyperexpanded,TRGJ1/TRGJ2,TRGV4,CATWDGPYKKLF,TGTGCCACCTGGGATGGGCCCTATAAGAAACTCTTT
few,TRGJ1/TRGJ2,TRGV4,CATGMGGYKKLF,TGTGCCACTGGGATGGGGGGGTATAAGAAACTCTTT
once,TRGJP1,TRGV10,CAAWDYISGFKIF,TGTGCTGCGTGGGATTATATTTCCGGGTTCAAGATATTT
.,TRGJ1/TRGJ2,TRGV11,CACWIRHLNYYKKLF,TGTGCCTGCTGGATTAGGCACCTGAATTATTATAAGAAACTCTTT
.,TRGJ1/TRGJ2,TRGV5,CATWDPREYKKLF,TGTGCCACCTGGGACCCCAGGGAATATAAGAAACTCTTT
.,TRGJ1/TRGJ2,TRGV4,CATWMEINYKKLF,TGTGCCACCTGGATGGAAATTAATTATAAGAAACTCTTT
hyperexpanded,TRGJ1/TRGJ2,TRGV9,CALWSYKKLF,TGTGCCTTGTGGAGCTATAAGAAACTCTTT
.,TRGJP1,TRGV4,CATLGLSAATGWFKIF,TGTGCCACCTTGGGATTGTCAGCTGCCACTGGTTGGTTCAAGATATTT
once,TRGJ1/TRGJ2,TRGV2,CATLGLSAKKLF,TGTGCCACCTTGGGACTTTCGGCTAAGAAACTCTTT
once,TRGJP1,TRGV10,CAAWDRLSWFKIF,TGTGCTGCGTGGGATAGGTTGAGTTGGTTCAAGATATTT
.,TRGJP1,TRGV11,CACWKVPLVWFKIF,TGTGCCTGCTGGAAGGTCCCACTGGTTTGGTTCAAGATATTT
few,TRGJ1/TRGJ2,TRGV3,CATWDRAVYYKKLF,TGTGCCACCTGGGACAGGGCGGTTTATTATAAGAAACTCTTT
.,TRGJ1/TRGJ2,TRGV4,CAPGISLKKLF,TGTGCACCTGGGATTTCCCTTAAGAAACTCTTT
few,TRGJP1,TRGV4,CAGTTGWFKIF,TGTGCCGGGACCACTGGTTGGTTCAAGATATTT
.,TRGJ1/TRGJ2,TRGV2,CAHLGLRGYKKLF,TGTGCCCACCTGGGACTGAGGGGATATAAGAAACTCTTT
.,TRGJ1/TRGJ2,TRGV5P,CATWGQAVGRSNYKKLF,TGTGCCACCTGGGGACAGGCAGTGGGGAGATCTAATTATAAGAAACTCTTT
.,TRGJ1/TRGJ2,TRGV9,CALWGRDGLF,TGTGCCTTGTGGGGGAGGGACGGGCTCTTT
.,TRGJ1/TRGJ2,TRGV2,CAHLGRARYYKKLF,TGTGCCCACCTGGGACGGGCAAGGTATTATAAGAAACTCTTT
.,TRGJ1/TRGJ2,TRGV3,CATWDRRSDYKKLF,TGTGCCACTTGGGACAGGCGATCTGATTATAAGAAACTCTTT
.,TRGJ1/TRGJ2,TRGV9,CACGRTYYKKLF,TGTGCTTGTGGGAGGACTTATTATAAGAAACTCTTT
hyperexpanded,TRGJP1,TRGV3,CATWGGGYTTGWFKIF,TGTGCCACCTGGGGGGGGGGATATACCACTGGTTGGTTCAAGATATTT
few,TRGJ1/TRGJ2,TRGV3,CATPYYKKLF,TGTGCCACCCCGTATTATAAGAAACTCTTT
.,TRGJ1/TRGJ2,TRGV10,CAAWDIQTEKLF,TGTGCTGCGTGGGATATACAAACGGAGAAACTCTTT
.,TRGJ1/TRGJ2,TRGV10,CAAWRYKKLF,TGTGCTGCGTGGCGATATAAGAAACTCTTT
few,TRGJ1/TRGJ2,TRGV2,CATWGRAYYKKLF,TGTGCCACCTGGGGACGGGCTTATTATAAGAAACTCTTT